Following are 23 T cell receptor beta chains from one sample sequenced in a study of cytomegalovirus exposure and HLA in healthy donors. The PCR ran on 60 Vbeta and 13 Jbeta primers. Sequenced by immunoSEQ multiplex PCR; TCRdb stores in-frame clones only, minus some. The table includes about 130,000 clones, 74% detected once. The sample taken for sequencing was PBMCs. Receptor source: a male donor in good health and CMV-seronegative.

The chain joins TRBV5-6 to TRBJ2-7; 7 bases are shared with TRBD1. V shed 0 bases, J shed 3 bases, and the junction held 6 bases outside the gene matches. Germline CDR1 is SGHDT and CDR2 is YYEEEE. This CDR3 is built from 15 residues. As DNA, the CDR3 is TGTGCCAGCAGCTTGGACGGGACAGTAGGCTACGAGCAGTACTTC. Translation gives CASSLDGTVGYEQYF.

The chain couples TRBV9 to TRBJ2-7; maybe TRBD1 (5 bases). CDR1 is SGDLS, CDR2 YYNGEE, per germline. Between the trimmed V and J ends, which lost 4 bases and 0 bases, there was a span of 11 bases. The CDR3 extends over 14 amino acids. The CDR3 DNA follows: TGTGCCAGCAGCCACAGGACGGTCTCCTACGAGCAGTACTTC. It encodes CASSHRTVSYEQYF.

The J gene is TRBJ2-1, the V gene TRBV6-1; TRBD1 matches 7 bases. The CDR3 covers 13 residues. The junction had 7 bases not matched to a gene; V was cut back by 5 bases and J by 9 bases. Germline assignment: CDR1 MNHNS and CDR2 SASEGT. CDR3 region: CASSSTTGSEQFF. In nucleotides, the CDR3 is TGTGCCAGCAGTTCAACGACAGGGAGTGAGCAGTTCTTC.

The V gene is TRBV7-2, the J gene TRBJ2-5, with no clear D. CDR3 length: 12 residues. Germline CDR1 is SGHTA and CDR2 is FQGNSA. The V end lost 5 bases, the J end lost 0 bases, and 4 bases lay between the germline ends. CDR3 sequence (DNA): TGTGCCAGCAGCGACTACCAAGAGACCCAGTACTTC. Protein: CASSDYQETQYF. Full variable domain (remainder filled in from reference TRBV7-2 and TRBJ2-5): GAGVSQSPSNKVTEKGKDVELRCDPISGHTALYWYRQSLGQGLEFLIYFQGNSAPDKSGLPSDRFSAERTGGSVSTLTIQRTQQEDSAVYLCASSDYQETQYFGPGTRLLVL.

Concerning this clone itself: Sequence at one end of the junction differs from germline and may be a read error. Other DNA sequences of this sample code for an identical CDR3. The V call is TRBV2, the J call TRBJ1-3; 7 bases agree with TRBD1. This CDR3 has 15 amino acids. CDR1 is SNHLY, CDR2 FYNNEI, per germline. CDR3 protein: CASSTSGTVGNTIYF. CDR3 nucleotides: TGTGCCAGCAGTACCTCCGGGACAGTCGGAAACACCATATATTTC.

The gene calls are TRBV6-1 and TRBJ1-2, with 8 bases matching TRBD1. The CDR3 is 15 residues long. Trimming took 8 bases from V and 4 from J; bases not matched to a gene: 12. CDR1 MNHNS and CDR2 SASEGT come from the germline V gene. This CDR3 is CASQTGQGLPYGYTF. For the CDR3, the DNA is TGTGCCAGCCAGACAGGACAGGGCCTCCCCTATGGCTACACCTTC.

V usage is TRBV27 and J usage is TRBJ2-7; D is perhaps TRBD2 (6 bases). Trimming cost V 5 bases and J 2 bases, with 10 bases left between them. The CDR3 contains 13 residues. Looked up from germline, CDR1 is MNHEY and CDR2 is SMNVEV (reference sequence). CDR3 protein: CASSPTSAYEQYF. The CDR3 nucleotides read TGTGCCAGCAGTCCGACTAGTGCCTACGAGCAGTACTTC.

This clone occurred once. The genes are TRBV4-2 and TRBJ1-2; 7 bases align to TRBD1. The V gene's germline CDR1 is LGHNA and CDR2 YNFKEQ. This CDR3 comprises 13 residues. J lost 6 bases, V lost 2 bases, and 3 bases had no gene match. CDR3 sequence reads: CASSQPTGNGYTF. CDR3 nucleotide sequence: TGTGCCAGCAGCCAACCGACAGGGAATGGCTACACCTTC.

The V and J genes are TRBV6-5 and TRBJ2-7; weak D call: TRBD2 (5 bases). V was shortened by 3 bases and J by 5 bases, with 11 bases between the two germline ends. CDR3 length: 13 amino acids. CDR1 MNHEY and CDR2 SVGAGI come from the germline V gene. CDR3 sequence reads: CASSYRIGDEQYF. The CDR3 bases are TGTGCCAGCAGTTATCGTATCGGGGACGAGCAGTACTTC.

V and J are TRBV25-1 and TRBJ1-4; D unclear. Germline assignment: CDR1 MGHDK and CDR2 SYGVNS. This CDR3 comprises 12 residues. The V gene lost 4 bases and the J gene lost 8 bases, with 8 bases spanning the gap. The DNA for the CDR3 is TGTGCCAGCAGTGGTGGGCCGGAAAAACTGTTTTTT. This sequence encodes CASSGGPEKLFF.

CDR3 sequence reads: CATSRKGQGFGEQYF. CDR3 in DNA: TGTGCCACCAGCAGAAAGGGACAGGGTTTTGGCGAGCAGTACTTC. The chain combines TRBV15 with TRBJ2-7, with TRBD1 matching over 9 bases. CDR1 and CDR2 (germline): LNHNV, YYDKDF (reference sequence). This CDR3 contains 15 residues. The junction had 8 bases not matched to a gene; V was cut back by 2 bases and J by 6 bases.

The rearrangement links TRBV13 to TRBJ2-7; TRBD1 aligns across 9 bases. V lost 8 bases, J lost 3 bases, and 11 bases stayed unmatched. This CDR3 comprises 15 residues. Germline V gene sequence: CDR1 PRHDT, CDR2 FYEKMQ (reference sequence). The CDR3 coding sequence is TGTGCCAGCCGCAGAGCCGGGACAGGGCGCTACGAGCAGTACTTC. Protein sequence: CASRRAGTGRYEQYF.

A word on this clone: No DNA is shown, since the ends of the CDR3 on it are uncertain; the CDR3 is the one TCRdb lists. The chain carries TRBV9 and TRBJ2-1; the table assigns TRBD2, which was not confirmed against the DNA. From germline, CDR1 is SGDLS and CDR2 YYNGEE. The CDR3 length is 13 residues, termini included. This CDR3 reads CASSVATGTSAFF.

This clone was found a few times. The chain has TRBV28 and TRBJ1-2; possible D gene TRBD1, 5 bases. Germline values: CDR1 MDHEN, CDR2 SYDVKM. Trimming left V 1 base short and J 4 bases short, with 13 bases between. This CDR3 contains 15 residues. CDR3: CASSLSLRAVYGYTF. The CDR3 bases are TGTGCCAGCAGTTTATCTCTCAGGGCGGTCTATGGCTACACCTTC.

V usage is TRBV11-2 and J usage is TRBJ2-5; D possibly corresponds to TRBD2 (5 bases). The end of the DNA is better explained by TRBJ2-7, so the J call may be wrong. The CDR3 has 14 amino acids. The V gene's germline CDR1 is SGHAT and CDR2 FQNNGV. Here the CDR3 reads CASSLDLEGYEQYF. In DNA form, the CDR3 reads TGTGCCAGCAGCCTGGACTTAGAGGGCTACGAGCAGTACTTC.

The CDR3 region has the DNA TGTGCCAGCAGCTTGGGCAGGGGGGTTTATAGCAATCAGCCCCAGCATTTT. This sequence encodes CASSLGRGVYSNQPQHF. V is TRBV7-2 and J is TRBJ1-5, with 7 bases that match TRBD1. Germline lookup yields CDR1 SGHTA and CDR2 FQGNSA. Trimming took 3 bases from V and 0 from J; bases not matched to a gene: 8. The length of the CDR3 is 17 residues.

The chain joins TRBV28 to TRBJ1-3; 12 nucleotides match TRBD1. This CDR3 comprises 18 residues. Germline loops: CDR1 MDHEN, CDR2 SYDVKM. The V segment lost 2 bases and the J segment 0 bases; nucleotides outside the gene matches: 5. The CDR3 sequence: CASSLGTGGLLSGNTIYF. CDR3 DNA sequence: TGTGCCAGCAGTTTAGGGACAGGGGGCCTTCTCTCTGGAAACACCATATATTTT. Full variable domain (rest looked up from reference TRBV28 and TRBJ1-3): DVKVTQSSRYLVKRTGEKVFLECVQDMDHENMFWYRQDPGLGLRLIYFSYDVKMKEKGDIPEGYSVSREKKERFSLILESASTNQTSMYLCASSLGTGGLLSGNTIYFGEGSWLTVV.

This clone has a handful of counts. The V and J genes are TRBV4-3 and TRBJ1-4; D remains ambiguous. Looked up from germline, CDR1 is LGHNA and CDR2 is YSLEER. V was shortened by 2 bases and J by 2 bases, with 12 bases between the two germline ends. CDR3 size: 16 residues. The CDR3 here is CASSQNIVQTNEKLFF. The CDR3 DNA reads TGCGCCAGCAGCCAAAATATAGTACAGACTAATGAAAAACTGTTTTTT.

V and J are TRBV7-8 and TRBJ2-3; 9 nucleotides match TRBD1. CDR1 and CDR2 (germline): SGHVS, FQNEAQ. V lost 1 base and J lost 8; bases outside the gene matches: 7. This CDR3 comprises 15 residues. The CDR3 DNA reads TGTGCCAGCAGCTTAGTTGGGACAGGGCTTTTTACGCAGTATTTT. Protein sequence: CASSLVGTGLFTQYF.

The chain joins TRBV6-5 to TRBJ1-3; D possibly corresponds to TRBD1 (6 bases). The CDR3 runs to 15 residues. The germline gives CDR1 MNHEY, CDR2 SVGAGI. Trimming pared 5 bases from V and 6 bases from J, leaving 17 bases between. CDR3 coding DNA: TGTGCCAGCAGTAGGACAGCCTCGAGCCTAAACACCATATATTTT. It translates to CASSRTASSLNTIYF.

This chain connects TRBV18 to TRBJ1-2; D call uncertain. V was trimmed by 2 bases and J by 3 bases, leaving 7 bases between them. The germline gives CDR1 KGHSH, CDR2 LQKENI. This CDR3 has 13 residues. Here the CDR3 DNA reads TGTGCCAGCTCACCAACGAGGGACTATGGCTACACCTTC. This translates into CASSPTRDYGYTF.

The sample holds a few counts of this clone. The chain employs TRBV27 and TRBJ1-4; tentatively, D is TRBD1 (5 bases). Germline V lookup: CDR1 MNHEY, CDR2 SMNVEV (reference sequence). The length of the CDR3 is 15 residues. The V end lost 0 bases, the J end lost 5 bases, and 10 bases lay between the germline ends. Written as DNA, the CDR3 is TGTGCCAGCAGTTTATCAAGGGGAAGAAATGAAAAACTGTTTTTT. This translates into CASSLSRGRNEKLFF.

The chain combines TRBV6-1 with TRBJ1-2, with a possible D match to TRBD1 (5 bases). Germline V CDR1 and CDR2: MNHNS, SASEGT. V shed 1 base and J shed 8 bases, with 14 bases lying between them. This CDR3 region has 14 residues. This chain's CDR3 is CASSEGQPTRGYTF. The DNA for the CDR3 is TGTGCCAGCAGTGAAGGACAGCCTACTCGGGGCTACACCTTC.